The 29 T cell receptor beta chains given below trace back to one sample, sequenced in a study of CD8+CD57+ T cells in acquired aplastic anemia. Genomic DNA provided the template from which TCR beta VDJ and CDR3 profiles were obtained. TCRdb re-called the reads with MiXCR, one entry per CDR3 protein. The sample has hundreds of thousands of distinct CDR3 sequences; roughly half are singletons. Whoever was chosen for sequencing had shown CD8+CD57+ cell expansion by flow cytometry. The source material was sorted CD4+, CD8+, or CD8+CD57+ T cells (not recorded which) from PBMCs. The receptors here all came from a human donor with aplastic anemia.

There are a few counts of this clonotype. The chain joins TRBV15 to TRBJ2-7, with 8 bases lining up with TRBD2. Germline V gene data show CDR1 as LNHNV and CDR2 as YYDKDF (reference sequence). The CDR3 has 17 residues. V trimming: 4 bases; J trimming: 0 bases; junction bases outside the gene matches: 11. The CDR3 loop is CATSTHSGTRFSYEQYV. DNA for the CDR3: TGTGCCACCAGCACCCACTCCGGGACTAGATTCTCCTACGAGCAGTACGTC.

The rearrangement links TRBV7-2 to TRBJ1-3; D not certain. The germline gives CDR1 SGHTA, CDR2 FQGNSA. The CDR3 spans 16 residues. V was cut by 0 bases and J by 0 bases, with 9 bases left in between. The CDR3 loop reads CASSLAHGNSGNTIYF. The CDR3 DNA is TGTGCCAGCAGCTTAGCGCACGGGAACTCTGGAAACACCATATATTTT.

About this clonotype itself: A read error may be the cause here, since a much bigger clone is one base away. The chain is built from TRBV9 and TRBJ2-3; unclear D gene. CDR3 length: 15 residues. V lost 4 bases and J lost 2, with 14 bases in between. The V gene's germline CDR1 is SGDLS and CDR2 YYNGEE. The CDR3 sequence is CASSPESSYTDTQYF. CDR3 sequence (DNA): TGTGCCAGCAGCCCGGAGAGTAGTTACACAGATACGCAGTATTTT.

This clonotype was observed a few times. The rearrangement uses TRBV4-1 and TRBJ1-3; weak D call: TRBD1 (5 bases). CDR1 and CDR2 from the germline V gene are MGHRA and YSYEKL. V was pared by 1 base and J by 6 bases, with 16 bases between. The CDR3 extends over 16 amino acids. CDR3 residues: CASSQVTQGGLNTIYF. CDR3 nucleotides: TGCGCCAGCAGCCAAGTAACGCAGGGTGGATTAAACACCATATATTTT.

With regard to this clonotype: A much more abundant neighbour one base away suggests this may be a read error. No conserved phenylalanine or tryptophan is present at the end of the CDR3, so a read error is the likely explanation. V gene TRBV6-1 combines with J gene TRBJ1-2; D might be TRBD1 (5 bases). Germline V gives CDR1 MNHNS, CDR2 SASEGT. CDR3 length equals 12 residues. The V end was cut by 7 bases, the J end by 8 bases, with 14 bases between. The CDR3 DNA follows: TGTGCCAGCATGAACTTACGGGGCGGCTACACCTCC. This sequence encodes CASMNLRGGYTS.

With respect to this clonotype: A single base separates this from a much larger clone, so it may be a read error. This chain uses TRBV7-9 with TRBJ2-1, with D unresolved. This CDR3 has 14 amino acids. Germline values: CDR1 SEHNR, CDR2 FQNEAQ (reference sequence). The CDR3 loop is CASGLETGYNEQFF. For the CDR3, the DNA is TGTGCCAGCGGCTTAGAGACGGGCTACAATGAGCAGTTCTTC.

V and J are TRBV12-3 or TRBV12-4 and TRBJ1-2; the D gene is possibly TRBD1 (6 bases). With 8 bases removed from V and 8 bases from J, the gap between germline ends came to 18 bases. This CDR3 contains 13 residues. CDR3 sequence: CASSEQGSWGYTF. The CDR3 bases are TGTGCCAGCTCGGAACAGGGCTCGTGGGGCTACACCTTC.

This clonotype was counted at least ten times. The chain has TRBV15 and TRBJ2-1, with D possibly being TRBD2 (7 bases). The CDR3 totals 17 residues. Germline V gives CDR1 LNHNV, CDR2 YYDKDF (reference sequence). V was shortened by 0 bases and J by 10 bases, with 22 bases between the two germline ends. The CDR3 coding sequence is TGTGCCACCAGCAGAGATCTGAGCAGAGGGGGGGGGAAGGAGCAGTTCTTC. It codes for CATSRDLSRGGGKEQFF.

Only a few counts were recorded for this clonotype. One base away lies a much larger clone, so this may be a sequencing read error. V and J are TRBV13 and TRBJ2-7; 7 bases are shared with TRBD2. V lost 5 bases and J lost 3; bases outside the gene matches: 4. The CDR3 totals 13 residues. Germline CDR1 and CDR2: PRHDT and FYEKMQ (reference sequence). The CDR3 nucleotides are TGTGCCAGCAGCCCCGGGACTAACTACGAGCAGTACTTC. Translation: CASSPGTNYEQYF.

The CDR3 sequence: CASSLRFNGKAFF. Here the CDR3 DNA reads TGTGCCAGCAGTTTAAGGTTTAACGGGAAAGCTTTCTTT. The V gene is TRBV28, the J gene TRBJ1-1, with D unresolved. Germline V gives CDR1 MDHEN, CDR2 SYDVKM. This CDR3 comprises 13 residues. V was shortened by 2 bases and J by 9 bases, with 13 bases between the two germline ends.

The chain joins TRBV28 to TRBJ1-5; D gene unclear. V shed 5 bases and J shed 1 base, with 15 bases lying between them. CDR1 and CDR2 from the germline V gene are MDHEN and SYDVKM. The CDR3 is 16 residues long. CDR3 nucleotide sequence: TGTGCCAGCAGTCGCGTCAGTGAGCTCAGCAATCAGCCCCAGCATTTT. Translation gives CASSRVSELSNQPQHF. Full variable domain (remainder filled in from reference TRBV28 and TRBJ1-5): DVKVTQSSRYLVKRTGEKVFLECVQDMDHENMFWYRQDPGLGLRLIYFSYDVKMKEKGDIPEGYSVSREKKERFSLILESASTNQTSMYLCASSRVSELSNQPQHFGDGTRLSIL.

This chain connects TRBV29-1 to TRBJ1-2; 8 bases fit TRBD1. V was clipped by 7 bases and J by 4 bases; unmatched bases: 2. CDR1 SQVTM and CDR2 ANQGSEA come from the germline V gene. This CDR3 is 11 amino acids long. The chain's CDR3 is CSAQGGYGYTF. The CDR3 DNA reads as TGCAGCGCACAGGGGGGCTATGGCTACACCTTC.

In regard to this clonotype: A single base separates this from a much larger clone, so it may be a read error. This sequence joins TRBV6-5 and TRBJ1-2; perhaps TRBD1 as D (5 bases). Trimming pared 5 bases from V and 3 bases from J, leaving 13 bases between. Germline lookup yields CDR1 MNHEY and CDR2 SVGAGI. The CDR3 extends over 14 amino acids. CDR3 nucleotide sequence: TGTGCCAGCAGTAACAAGGGGCAGGACTATGGCTACACCTTC. It yields the protein CASSNKGQDYGYTF.

Only a few counts were recorded for this clonotype. The gene calls are TRBV30 and TRBJ1-3; D is possibly TRBD1 (6 bases). The CDR3 extends over 14 amino acids. CDR1 is GTSNPN and CDR2 is SVGIG in the germline V gene (reference sequence). V lost 2 bases and J 0 bases, leaving 8 bases between the germline ends. CDR3 in amino acids: CAWSQGISGNTIYF. Here the CDR3 DNA reads TGTGCCTGGAGTCAGGGGATCTCTGGAAACACCATATATTTT.

This clonotype came up many times. V usage is TRBV7-9 and J usage is TRBJ1-1, with D unresolved. The CDR3 consists of 15 residues. Trimming took 1 base from V and 3 from J, leaving 12 bases between them. Germline V gives CDR1 SEHNR, CDR2 FQNEAQ (reference sequence). This CDR3 reads CASSLGTNRDTEAFF. As DNA, the CDR3 is TGTGCCAGCAGCTTAGGTACTAACCGGGACACTGAAGCTTTCTTT. The variable domain in full, with the rest retrieved from reference TRBV7-9 and TRBJ1-1, is DTGVSQNPRHKITKRGQNVTFRCDPISEHNRLYWYRQTLGQGPEFLTYFQNEAQLEKSRLLSDRFSAERPKGSFSTLEIQRTEQGDSAMYLCASSLGTNRDTEAFFGQGTRLTVV.

The chain combines TRBV2 with TRBJ1-3; D gene ambiguous. The V end lost 2 bases, the J end lost 16 bases, and 21 bases lay between the germline ends. CDR1 SNHLY and CDR2 FYNNEI come from the germline V gene. The CDR3 is made up of 14 amino acids. The CDR3 spells CASSELGTGTTVYF. CDR3 nucleotide sequence: TGTGCCAGCAGTGAACTGGGTACTGGAACCACCGTGTATTTT.

In DNA, the CDR3 is TGTGCCAGCAGCGCAGGGACAACTAGCAATCAGCCCCAGCATTTT. This gives the protein CASSAGTTSNQPQHF. V is TRBV9 and J is TRBJ1-5; a weak D match, TRBD1 (6 bases). CDR1 is SGDLS, CDR2 YYNGEE, per germline. The CDR3 consists of 15 residues. V shed 3 bases and J shed 0 bases, with 10 bases lying between them.

This clonotype has more than one count but fewer than ten. The rearrangement links TRBV20-1 to TRBJ2-1; D is unresolved. Germline values: CDR1 DFQATT, CDR2 SNEGSKA (reference sequence). The CDR3 extends over 11 amino acids. Trimming shortened V by 3 bases and J by 6 bases, and 6 bases separated the two germline ends. The DNA of the CDR3 is TGCAGTGCTAGGGGCCTCAATGAGCAGTTCTTC. Residues: CSARGLNEQFF.

In its sample, this clonotype was seen once. The rearrangement uses TRBV20-1 and TRBJ2-1, with 8 positions matching TRBD2. The germline V gene has CDR1 DFQATT and CDR2 SNEGSKA (reference sequence). CDR3 size: 14 residues. The ends lost 7 bases at V and 7 bases at J; junction bases unmatched: 12. The CDR3 protein is CSGYGGAGSNEQFF. For the CDR3, the DNA is TGCAGTGGGTACGGGGGGGCCGGATCGAATGAGCAGTTCTTC.

This clonotype was observed many times. This chain uses TRBV6-5 with TRBJ1-5; D is perhaps TRBD1 (5 bases). Germline V gene lookup returns CDR1 MNHEY and CDR2 SVGAGI. V dropped 4 bases and J dropped 6 bases, with 13 bases sitting between them. CDR3 length: 14 amino acids. CDR3 in DNA: TGTGCCAGCAGTTGGGCAGGGATGGGTCAGCCCCAGCATTTT. It encodes CASSWAGMGQPQHF.

The V and J genes are TRBV10-3 and TRBJ1-5, with 7 bases aligning to TRBD1. Germline CDR1 is ENHRY and CDR2 is SYGVKD. With 6 bases clipped from V and 2 bases from J, the junction kept 4 bases outside the gene matches. This CDR3 contains 14 residues. CDR3 amino acids: CAISPGQGNQPQHF. CDR3 in DNA: TGTGCCATCAGCCCTGGACAGGGCAATCAGCCCCAGCATTTT.

This clonotype has at least ten counts. The chain recombines TRBV12-3 or TRBV12-4 with TRBJ2-1; D is ambiguous. The V end was cut by 1 base, the J end by 0 bases, with 7 bases between. CDR3 length equals 15 residues. In DNA form, the CDR3 reads TGTGCCAGCAGTTTAGTTGTGAGCTCCTACAATGAGCAGTTCTTC. Its protein is CASSLVVSSYNEQFF.

This clonotype appeared many times. This chain joins TRBV20-1 and TRBJ2-1, with TRBD2 matching 15 bases. With V trimmed by 3 bases and J by 4 bases, 4 bases remained unmatched. The CDR3 has 16 residues. Germline values: CDR1 DFQATT, CDR2 SNEGSKA (reference sequence). The CDR3 DNA is TGCAGTGCTAGTTGGACTAGCGGGGGGGAATACAATGAGCAGTTCTTC. Its protein is CSASWTSGGEYNEQFF.

This clonotype was recorded many times. V is TRBV4-1 and J is TRBJ2-7; 8 nucleotides match TRBD2. CDR1 and CDR2 (germline): MGHRA, YSYEKL. The CDR3 sequence is 14 residues long. The trim removed 3 bases at V and 2 bases at J, leaving 3 bases unmatched. The CDR3 DNA sequence: TGCGCCAGCAGCCAGAGCGGGGGCACCTACGAGCAGTACTTC. This encodes CASSQSGGTYEQYF.

The chain joins TRBV29-1 to TRBJ2-1, with 7 bases that match TRBD1. Per the germline V gene, CDR1 is SQVTM and CDR2 is ANQGSEA. V shed 7 bases, J shed 7 bases, and the junction held 7 bases outside the gene matches. There are 12 residues in the CDR3. Written as DNA, the CDR3 is TGCAGCGCCGGACAGGTGCGGAATGAGCAGTTCTTC. The encoded protein is CSAGQVRNEQFF.

The V gene is TRBV5-4, the J gene TRBJ1-4, with D unclear. In germline, CDR1 is SGHNT, CDR2 YYREEE (reference sequence). The CDR3 is 13 residues long. The V end was cut by 7 bases, the J end by 3 bases, with 10 bases between. CDR3 DNA sequence: TGTGCCAGCCGACCCATACCTAATGAAAAACTGTTTTTT. This sequence encodes CASRPIPNEKLFF.

This clonotype was seen at least ten times. The rearrangement joins TRBV6-2 or TRBV6-3 to TRBJ1-1, with D possibly matching TRBD1 (5 bases). V lost 6 bases to trimming and J lost 7 bases, with 15 bases between them. CDR3 length equals 13 residues. The germline V gene has CDR1 MNHEY and CDR2 SVGEGT. This CDR3 reads CASRLGTWGEAFF. CDR3 bases: TGTGCCAGCAGGCTGGGGACCTGGGGTGAAGCTTTCTTT.

V is TRBV29-1 and J is TRBJ2-3; TRBD2 matches 11 bases. The trim removed 8 bases at V and 2 bases at J, leaving 6 bases unmatched. There are 14 residues in the CDR3. The germline gives CDR1 SQVTM, CDR2 ANQGSEA. The CDR3 DNA is TGCAGCCTGGGTAGCGGGGGGGCCACAGATACGCAGTATTTT. This translates into CSLGSGGATDTQYF.

With regard to this clonotype: A single base separates this from a much larger clone, so it may be a read error. Because the CDR3 is missing its conserved closing phenylalanine or tryptophan, this is likely a read error. The V call is TRBV9, the J call TRBJ2-7; D is possibly TRBD2 (6 bases). Germline V gene sequence: CDR1 SGDLS, CDR2 YYNGEE. V lost 4 bases and J lost 0, with 14 bases in between. This CDR3 is 15 amino acids long. The CDR3 DNA follows: TGTGCCAGCAGCCCCACCGGGACTCGCTCCTACGAGCAGTACTCC. Translation: CASSPTGTRSYEQYS.